The 12 T cell receptor beta chains reported below all come from one sample, sequenced in a study of response to subunit inactivated influenza vaccine. Via MiXCR, TCRdb re-called the RT-PCR reads, giving one row per CDR3 protein. This sample has about 190,000 distinct CDR3 sequences; under 15% occur once, and the top ten carry about a quarter. The sequences come from CD8+ T cells sorted from PBMCs, collected about 5 days after vaccination. The receptors stem from a man in his fifties or sixties who received an inactivated influenza vaccine.

The chain joins TRBV29-1 to TRBJ2-7; 12 nucleotides match TRBD1. Germline values: CDR1 SQVTM, CDR2 ANQGSEA. The length of the CDR3 is 13 residues. Trimming at V came to 8 bases and at J to 3 bases, leaving 5 bases not matched to a gene. The DNA of the CDR3 is TGCAGCTTCGGGACAGGGGGCGGCTACGAGCAGTACTTC. It specifies CSFGTGGGYEQYF.

This clonotype was observed at least ten times. V usage is TRBV7-2 and J usage is TRBJ2-2; D unresolved. This CDR3 contains 12 residues. Trimming pared 4 bases from V and 3 bases from J, leaving 3 bases between. CDR1 is SGHTA, CDR2 FQGNSA, per germline. CDR3 sequence (DNA): TGTGCCAGCAGCTACTACACCGGGGAGCTGTTTTTT. This sequence encodes CASSYYTGELFF.

The chain recombines TRBV6-5 with TRBJ2-1, with 11 bases fitting TRBD2. Germline values: CDR1 MNHEY, CDR2 SVGAGI. The J segment lost 7 bases and the V segment lost 7 bases, leaving 9 bases of the junction unmatched. The CDR3 is 15 amino acids. The CDR3 protein is CASTYSGGARNEQFF. The CDR3 DNA reads as TGTGCCAGCACTTATAGCGGGGGGGCGAGGAATGAGCAGTTCTTC.

V and J are TRBV20-1 and TRBJ2-7; 7 bases are a match to TRBD1. Germline V CDR1 and CDR2: DFQATT, SNEGSKA (reference sequence). The CDR3 covers 15 residues. V lost 3 bases, J lost 1 base, and 9 bases stayed unmatched. The CDR3 is CSASLARTGSYEQYF. The CDR3, as DNA: TGCAGTGCTAGCCTCGCCAGGACAGGATCCTACGAGCAGTACTTC.

This clonotype was seen only a few times. The J gene is TRBJ2-2, the V gene TRBV11-3; 9 bases are a match to TRBD1. With V trimmed by 0 bases and J by 6 bases, 5 bases remained unmatched. The CDR3 has 16 amino acids. The germline V gene has CDR1 SGHNT and CDR2 YENEEA. CDR3 loop: CASSLDLGQGSGELFF. The CDR3 DNA follows: TGTGCCAGCAGCTTAGATTTGGGACAGGGCTCCGGGGAGCTGTTTTTT. Full variable domain (missing parts from reference TRBV11-3 and TRBJ2-2): EAGVVQSPRYKIIEKKQPVAFWCNPISGHNTLYWYLQNLGQGPELLIRYENEEAVDDSQLPKDRFSAERLKGVDSTLKIQPAELGDSAVYLCASSLDLGQGSGELFFGEGSRLTVL.

This clonotype was counted a few times. The gene calls are TRBV10-2 and TRBJ2-2, with D perhaps being TRBD1 or TRBD2 (5 bases each). V gave up 7 bases and J gave up 4 bases, with 13 bases separating them. Germline CDR1 WSHSY, CDR2 SAAADI. The CDR3 totals 14 residues. The CDR3 DNA is TGCGCCAGCACTCCGGGGACGGGCACCGGGGAGCTGTTTTTT. This translates into CASTPGTGTGELFF.

This clonotype appeared a few times. The chain is built from TRBV7-2 and TRBJ2-7; the D gene is possibly TRBD2 (6 bases). Looked up from germline, CDR1 is SGHTA and CDR2 is FQGNSA. Between the trimmed V and J ends, which lost 4 bases and 2 bases, there was a span of 15 bases. The CDR3 totals 15 residues. The CDR3: CASSWRDAPTYEQYF. CDR3 nucleotide sequence: TGTGCCAGCAGCTGGAGGGACGCCCCAACCTACGAGCAGTACTTC.

In its sample, this clonotype was seen a few times. The chain combines TRBV7-9 with TRBJ2-7; D possibly corresponds to TRBD2 (5 bases). The CDR3 is 13 amino acids. Germline CDR1 is SEHNR and CDR2 is FQNEAQ (reference sequence). Trimming removed 5 bases from V and 3 bases from J, with 11 bases in between. The CDR3 DNA is TGTGCCAGCAGCAAGGACGGGAACTACGAGCAGTACTTC. Its translation is CASSKDGNYEQYF.

In its sample, this clonotype was seen a few times. The rearrangement links TRBV28 to TRBJ1-1; D not resolved. V lost 3 bases and J lost 7, with 12 bases in between. This CDR3 region has 13 residues. Looked up from germline, CDR1 is MDHEN and CDR2 is SYDVKM. In DNA form, the CDR3 reads TGTGCCAGCAGTTTTTTGGGCGTTATTGAAGCTTTCTTT. Translated: CASSFLGVIEAFF.

The chain uses TRBV3-1 and TRBJ2-3, with D possibly matching TRBD1 (5 bases). Trimming removed 4 bases from V and 2 bases from J, with 16 bases in between. Per germline, CDR1 LGHDT and CDR2 YNNKEL (reference sequence). There are 16 residues in the CDR3. CDR3 DNA: TGTGCCAGCAGCCTGACCGGTCAGGGTCCCACAGATACGCAGTATTTT. Its protein is CASSLTGQGPTDTQYF.

This sequence joins TRBV7-9 and TRBJ2-5; D ambiguous. The CDR3 is made up of 15 amino acids. Germline V gives CDR1 SEHNR, CDR2 FQNEAQ (reference sequence). The V end was cut by 0 bases, the J end by 2 bases, with 10 bases between. The CDR3 reads CASSLADLVQETQYF. CDR3 DNA: TGTGCCAGCAGCTTAGCGGATCTAGTACAAGAGACCCAGTACTTC.

The chain employs TRBV7-3 and TRBJ2-3; tentative D call: TRBD2 (5 bases). CDR1 is SGHTA, CDR2 FQGTGA, per germline. This CDR3 has 16 residues. V was shortened by 6 bases and J by 2 bases, with 18 bases between the two germline ends. CDR3 sequence reads: CASSFLAGPPTDTQYF. CDR3 DNA: TGTGCCAGCAGTTTCCTGGCGGGTCCCCCCACAGATACGCAGTATTTT.